The sequence of this T cell receptor (beta chain) was determined in a study of cytomegalovirus exposure and HLA in healthy donors. Trimming took off 0 bases at V and 7 bases at J, with 11 bases between the two ends. CDR1 and CDR2 (germline): SGHRS, YFSETQ. This CDR3 spans 14 amino acids. PCR primers comprised 60 Vbeta and 13 Jbeta primers. The data were produced by immunoSEQ multiplex PCR, yet TCRdb's version contains in-frame clones alone and is incomplete. The table shows 200,000 to 250,000 clones, with around 80% occurring only once. Findings of the study overall: Per a later analysis, 15,000 to 20,000 TCR beta sequences showed association with HLA alleles at 0.05 false discovery rate. The classifier was said to identify cytomegalovirus status with high specificity and sensitivity. Usually a TCR sequence was rare, but some public TCRs were found in many donors. The authors assumed roughly uniform sequencing depth across donors for presence/absence analyses.

About this clone itself: Its antigen is not known.

The clonotype was recovered from a man aged 50-59 years in good health and CMV-seronegative. This chain links TRBV5-1 with TRBJ1-5; a possible D gene is TRBD1 (5 bases). Sequencing was performed on PBMCs. The CDR3 region is CASSLAGGAQPQHF. In DNA, the CDR3 is TGCGCCAGCAGCTTGGCCGGAGGGGCCCAGCCCCAGCATTTT.